Sequencing of this T cell receptor beta chain was carried out in a study of OX40 agonist ivuxolimab in advanced cancers. Sequencing used immunoSEQ multiplex PCR; TCRdb keeps in-frame clones, though not all of them. The repertoire has about 89,000 clones, roughly 88% of them found once; the top ten carry about 0.7%. Trimming took 0 bases from V and 3 from J; bases not matched to a gene: 3. Germline values: CDR1 SGDLS, CDR2 YYNGEE. There are 15 residues in the CDR3. The receptor was isolated from an adult with an advanced solid tumor such as melanoma, head and neck, liver or kidney cancer. The sequencing here drew on CD4+ or CD8+ T cells sorted from blood, taken in a trial of the OX40 agonist ivuxolimab. This rearrangement joins TRBV9 to TRBJ1-3; TRBD1 matches at 7 bases. The CDR3 loop is CASSVGDSRGNTIYF. The CDR3 nucleotides read TGTGCCAGCAGCGTAGGGGACAGTCGTGGAAACACCATATATTTT.